This T cell receptor (beta chain) was identified during a study of beta chain features in type 1 diabetes. Purities over 98% were achieved in all sorted populations. This CDR3 is 14 amino acids long. Germline lookup yields CDR1 SGHAT and CDR2 FQNNGV. Trimming removed 1 base from V and 7 bases from J, with 14 bases in between. Expressed TCRB transcripts got sequenced, as all isolated RNA was reverse transcribed. Generated by immunoSEQ multiplex PCR, the TCRdb table keeps only in-frame clones and is missing some. Of over 150,000 clones listed, over 7.5% are singletons. This TCR was recovered from a man younger than 35 in good health. The sample taken for sequencing was central memory CD4+ T cells from blood. The gene calls are TRBV11-2 and TRBJ2-7; D remains unclear. CDR3 nucleotides: TGTGCCAGCAGCTTAGCCGGTTCCGGTGTGGAGCAGTACTTC. Its protein is CASSLAGSGVEQYF.